A single sample gave rise to the 18 T cell receptor beta chains below, sequenced in a study of identical twins. TCRdb itself ran the 5' RACE reads through MiXCR, one entry per CDR3 protein. The sample shows 400,000 to 600,000 distinct CDR3 sequences, 20% to 25% of them seen only once. This same sample was also taken into another study, of yellow fever vaccine responses in identical twins.

Material: CD4+ T cells sorted from blood. These receptors came from a woman under 30 in good health.

Only a few counts were recorded for this clonotype. The chain employs TRBV20-1 and TRBJ2-1; D may match TRBD1 or TRBD2 (5 bases each). The CDR3 covers 12 residues. Germline lookup yields CDR1 DFQATT and CDR2 SNEGSKA (reference sequence). Deletions cut 6 bases from V and 9 bases from J, with 15 bases between. Here the CDR3 DNA reads TGCAGTGCGGGACGGGGACGGCCTGAGCAGTTCTTC. It translates to CSAGRGRPEQFF.

This clonotype was picked up a small number of times. V gene TRBV10-3 combines with J gene TRBJ2-1; 7 bases map to TRBD2. The V gene's germline CDR1 is ENHRY and CDR2 SYGVKD. V gave up 7 bases and J gave up 3 bases; unmatched junction bases: 9. This CDR3 is 15 amino acids long. The CDR3 DNA sequence: TGTGCCATCACCCCAACTCTAGCGGACTACAATGAGCAGTTCTTC. It codes for CAITPTLADYNEQFF.

This clonotype was counted ten times or more. The chain has TRBV12-3 or TRBV12-4 and TRBJ2-3; perhaps D is TRBD1 or TRBD2 (6 bases each). V was clipped by 1 base and J by 2 bases, with 13 bases between them. The CDR3 is 16 residues long. The CDR3 DNA reads as TGTGCCAGCAGTTTAGAGGGGGGCCCGAACACAGATACGCAGTATTTT. It encodes CASSLEGGPNTDTQYF.

This clonotype has ten or more counts. CDR3 in amino acids: CASTRLGVAGNTQYF. In DNA, the CDR3 is TGTGCCAGCACCCGCCTGGGGGTAGCGGGGAATACGCAGTATTTT. The genes are TRBV28 and TRBJ2-3, with 8 bases that match TRBD2. CDR3 length equals 15 residues. The V gene's germline CDR1 is MDHEN and CDR2 SYDVKM. Trimming at V came to 7 bases and at J to 7 bases, leaving 13 bases not matched to a gene.

The chain uses TRBV7-3 and TRBJ2-3; the D gene is possibly TRBD1 (6 bases). Germline lookup yields CDR1 SGHTA and CDR2 FQGTGA. The V end lost 6 bases, the J end lost 6 bases, and 19 bases lay between the germline ends. The length of the CDR3 is 15 residues. The DNA for the CDR3 is TGTGCCAGCAGGCGAACCGGGACACTCGGGGATACGCAGTATTTT. This sequence encodes CASRRTGTLGDTQYF.

With respect to this clonotype: A read error may explain this, as a much larger clone is one base away. The V gene is TRBV9, the J gene TRBJ1-1, with D tentatively TRBD1 (6 bases). Trimming took 0 bases from V and 3 from J, leaving 6 bases between them. Germline V lookup: CDR1 SGDLS, CDR2 YYNGEE. The CDR3 is 13 amino acids. CDR3 bases: TGTGCCAGCAGCGTAGACAGGGACACTGAAGCTTTCTTT. Translated, it gives CASSVDRDTEAFF.

This clonotype was seen a handful of times. V usage is TRBV24-1 and J usage is TRBJ2-5; 8 bases match TRBD2. The germline gives CDR1 KGHDR, CDR2 SFDVKD. V lost 3 bases, J lost 1 base, and 3 bases stayed unmatched. The CDR3 length is 15 residues. CDR3 in amino acids: CATSDPLAAQETQYF. In nucleotides, the CDR3 is TGTGCCACCAGTGATCCACTAGCGGCCCAAGAGACCCAGTACTTC.

The chain employs TRBV20-1 and TRBJ2-5; D gene ambiguous. CDR1 is DFQATT, CDR2 SNEGSKA, per germline (reference sequence). The V end was cut by 1 base, the J end by 5 bases, with 11 bases between. The CDR3 extends over 13 amino acids. CDR3 DNA sequence: TGCAGTGCTAGAGGCCCGACGATGGAGACCCAGTACTTC. This translates into CSARGPTMETQYF.

Only one count was recorded for this clonotype. The chain has TRBV18 and TRBJ2-1, with a weak D call TRBD2 (5 bases). The CDR3 runs 13 residues. Trimming pared 3 bases from V and 9 bases from J, leaving 12 bases between. Per the germline V gene, CDR1 is KGHSH and CDR2 is LQKENI. This CDR3 is CASSPLRALEQFF. CDR3 sequence (DNA): TGTGCCAGCTCACCTTTGCGGGCGCTTGAGCAGTTCTTC.

The chain recombines TRBV28 with TRBJ2-1, with 10 positions matching TRBD2. J was trimmed by 4 bases and V by 6 bases; bases with no gene match: 12. The CDR3 loop spans 17 amino acids. CDR1 MDHEN and CDR2 SYDVKM come from the germline V gene. The CDR3 DNA follows: TGTGCCAGCAGCCCCCTTAGCGGGAGGCGTGTATACAATGAGCAGTTCTTC. Residues: CASSPLSGRRVYNEQFF.

The DNA for the CDR3 is TGTGCCAGCAGCCGAGCAGGGACTTCACCCTACAATGAGCAGTTCTTC. Its translation is CASSRAGTSPYNEQFF. This chain uses TRBV7-2 with TRBJ2-1; maybe TRBD2 (6 bases). This CDR3 region has 16 residues. CDR1 is SGHTA and CDR2 is FQGNSA in the germline V gene. The V gene lost 5 bases and the J gene lost 2 bases, with 16 bases spanning the gap.

The table lists this clonotype with a few counts. The CDR3 region is CASSRPRHNEKLFF. DNA of the CDR3: TGTGCCAGCAGCCGCCCACGCCATAATGAAAAACTGTTTTTT. The V gene is TRBV7-9, the J gene TRBJ1-4; D call uncertain. The germline V and J ends were trimmed by 5 bases and 4 bases, with 11 bases remaining between them. This CDR3 contains 14 residues. CDR1 is SEHNR and CDR2 is FQNEAQ in the germline V gene (reference sequence).

This clonotype has just one count. The chain combines TRBV2 with TRBJ2-1; 7 positions match TRBD2. Germline V gene data show CDR1 as SNHLY and CDR2 as FYNNEI. Trimming took 4 bases from V and 7 from J; bases not matched to a gene: 10. The CDR3 consists of 15 residues. CDR3 in amino acids: CASSGSRLAANEQFF. As DNA, the CDR3 is TGTGCCAGCAGTGGGAGTCGGCTAGCGGCGAATGAGCAGTTCTTC.

This clonotype was found a few times. The chain couples TRBV20-1 to TRBJ2-1; D gene ambiguous. V lost 0 bases to trimming and J lost 0 bases, with 9 bases between them. CDR1 and CDR2 from the germline V gene are DFQATT and SNEGSKA (reference sequence). This CDR3 is built from 15 residues. The CDR3 sequence: CSARDPRSSYNEQFF. CDR3 DNA: TGCAGTGCTAGAGATCCTAGGAGCTCCTACAATGAGCAGTTCTTC.

The genes are TRBV21-1 and TRBJ1-1; the table calls TRBD1, which could not be checked here. TRBV21-1 is assigned pseudogene status. CDR3 length equals 19 residues. This CDR3 reads CASSEESRGKVQPHTEAFF. The CDR3 DNA is TGTGCCAGCAGCGAAGAATCCCGAGGAAAGGTACAGCCTCACACTGAAGCTTTCTTT.

This clonotype occurred many times. The rearrangement joins TRBV7-9 to TRBJ2-1; TRBD2 aligns across 9 bases. There are 14 residues in the CDR3. Trimming took 0 bases from V and 6 from J; bases not matched to a gene: 0. Germline CDR1 and CDR2: SEHNR and FQNEAQ (reference sequence). CDR3 DNA sequence: TGTGCCAGCAGCTTAGCGACTAGCGGCAATGAGCAGTTCTTC. It yields the protein CASSLATSGNEQFF.

The CDR3 loop is CASSLGGLQGGSGNTIYF. Written as DNA, the CDR3 is TGCGCCAGCAGCTTGGGGGGCTTACAGGGAGGCTCTGGAAACACCATATATTTT. J is TRBJ1-3 and V is TRBV5-1; possible D gene TRBD1, 6 bases. This CDR3 has 18 amino acids. Trimming cost V 0 bases and J 0 bases, with 16 bases left between them. Per the germline V gene, CDR1 is SGHRS and CDR2 is YFSETQ.

The V and J genes are TRBV5-1 and TRBJ2-1, with D unresolved. The CDR3 has 16 residues. Germline lookup yields CDR1 SGHRS and CDR2 YFSETQ. The germline V and J ends were trimmed by 4 bases and 0 bases, with 14 bases remaining between them. As DNA, the CDR3 is TGCGCCAGCAGCCCCGCGGCAGTGAGCTCCTACAATGAGCAGTTCTTC. This translates into CASSPAAVSSYNEQFF.